This TCR beta chain was recorded in a study of blood T cell repertoires in COVID-19. In the study overall: Samples came from the United States, Italy and Spain, spanning acute and convalescent COVID-19. PBMCs, B-cell-depleted T cells, or T cells were the source of the cDNA or gDNA that made up the material.

Original methodology: Scientists estimated how many nucleated cells there were by amplifying reference gene primers. Sequencing was performed with immunoSEQ multiplex PCR; in TCRdb, only in-frame clones are kept and a portion is missing. That table supplies the V and J calls and clone size; D and trimming were determined from the DNA. The sample contains under 300,000 clones, approximately 79% of which appear only once. CDR3 length: 16 amino acids. Germline V lookup: CDR1 SGHDN, CDR2 FVKESK. Deletions cut 4 bases from V and 2 bases from J, with 18 bases between. The source is a woman aged 40 to 50 with active or convalescent COVID-19. V usage is TRBV14 and J usage is TRBJ2-7; possible D gene TRBD1, 5 bases. Sequencing used peripheral blood. CDR3 nucleotide sequence: TGTGCCAGCAGCCCCTATCTATCAGGGCCCCCCTACGAGCAGTACTTC. Translation: CASSPYLSGPPYEQYF.